These 30 T cell receptor beta chains share one sample of origin, sequenced in a study of read filtering for tumor transcriptome and immune sequencing. This library used about 360 ng RNA and molecular barcoded adaptors spanning alpha/delta and beta/gamma chains. A single record per CDR3 protein comes from TCRdb applying MiXCR to the reads. The sample holds 100,000 to 150,000 distinct CDR3 sequences; about an eighth are singletons and the top ten take approximately 9.9%. Sequencing was carried out using a population of CD138-negative cells sorted from bone marrow. These receptor sequences come from a donor at least 40 years old with multiple myeloma.

The chain has TRBV2 and TRBJ2-1; D is ambiguous. The V end was cut by 2 bases, the J end by 8 bases, with 16 bases between. The CDR3 extends over 15 amino acids. The germline CDR1 and CDR2 sequences are SNHLY and FYNNEI. CDR3 residues: CASSERHPKDDEQFF. CDR3 nucleotide sequence: TGTGCCAGCAGTGAAAGGCACCCAAAGGACGATGAGCAGTTCTTC.

This sequence joins TRBV7-9 and TRBJ2-3; TRBD2 might be the D (7 bases). The CDR3 has 15 amino acids. The V gene's germline CDR1 is SEHNR and CDR2 FQNEAQ (reference sequence). V was clipped by 5 bases and J by 2 bases, with 14 bases between them. The DNA of the CDR3 is TGTGCCAGCAGCAGACGGGCGGGGGCCACAGATACGCAGTATTTT. This encodes CASSRRAGATDTQYF.

About this clonotype itself: This may arise from a read error, as a much more abundant clone is one base away. The gene calls are TRBV5-1 and TRBJ2-5; D not certain. Trimming shortened V by 0 bases and J by 2 bases, and 11 bases separated the two germline ends. The CDR3 sequence is 15 residues long. In germline, CDR1 is SGHRS, CDR2 YFSETQ. CDR3 nucleotide sequence: TGCGCCAGCAGCTTGGATGGCGGTCCTCAAGAGACCCAGTACTTC. This sequence encodes CASSLDGGPQETQYF.

This clonotype was seen repeatedly, ten times or more. J is TRBJ2-7 and V is TRBV27, with D maybe TRBD2 (5 bases). Trimming stripped 0 bases from V and 9 bases from J, with 15 bases between. The CDR3 is made up of 14 amino acids. CDR1 is MNHEY and CDR2 is SMNVEV in the germline V gene (reference sequence). CDR3 loop: CASSLSSWHRGQYF. CDR3 coding DNA: TGTGCCAGCAGTTTATCATCCTGGCACCGGGGGCAGTACTTC.

Remarks on this clonotype: A far larger clone lies a single base away; this is likely a read error. J is TRBJ2-5 and V is TRBV9; D is perhaps TRBD1 or TRBD2 (5 bases each). Germline V gene lookup returns CDR1 SGDLS and CDR2 YYNGEE. V was trimmed by 0 bases and J by 11 bases, leaving 20 bases between them. This CDR3 has 15 residues. The CDR3 here is CASSVAGSSYNEQYF. DNA of the CDR3: TGTGCCAGCAGCGTAGCAGGGAGCTCCTACAATGAGCAGTACTTC.

This clonotype appeared many times. This chain connects TRBV6-6 to TRBJ2-3, with D perhaps matching TRBD2 (6 bases). The CDR3 spans 15 residues. Germline CDR1 MNHNY, CDR2 SVGAGI (reference sequence). Between the trimmed V and J ends, which lost 0 bases and 0 bases, there was a span of 7 bases. Here the CDR3 reads CASSYSGGSTDTQYF. CDR3 sequence (DNA): TGTGCCAGCAGTTACTCCGGGGGAAGCACAGATACGCAGTATTTT.

This clonotype was detected many times. The CDR3 nucleotides are TGTGCCAGCAGCTTAGAATCCAGACAGCCCCAGCATTTT. Translation: CASSLESRQPQHF. The chain carries TRBV11-2 and TRBJ1-5; D ambiguous. Germline values: CDR1 SGHAT, CDR2 FQNNGV. Trimming shortened V by 0 bases and J by 7 bases, and 7 bases separated the two germline ends. CDR3 length: 13 residues.

This clonotype was counted between two and nine times. A much larger clonotype is one base distant, so this may be a read error. The CDR3 spells CASSIPGRGGTGELFF. CDR3 sequence (DNA): TGTGCCAGTAGTATCCCCGGACGGGGGGGCACCGGGGAGCTGTTTTTT. The rearrangement links TRBV19 to TRBJ2-2; 8 bases fit TRBD2. From germline, CDR1 is LNHDA and CDR2 SQIVND (reference sequence). V gave up 3 bases and J gave up 4 bases; unmatched junction bases: 7. The length of the CDR3 is 16 residues.

At least ten counts were recorded for this clonotype. The V and J genes are TRBV20-1 and TRBJ2-3; TRBD2 matches 10 bases. With 5 bases clipped from V and 7 bases from J, the junction kept 21 bases outside the gene matches. This CDR3 has 18 amino acids. Germline assignment: CDR1 DFQATT and CDR2 SNEGSKA (reference sequence). DNA for the CDR3: TGCAGTGCTCCGGGCCGGGACGGAAAACTAGCGGGGAGTAATACGCAGTATTTT. Amino acid sequence: CSAPGRDGKLAGSNTQYF.

This clonotype showed up many times. V is TRBV5-1 and J is TRBJ1-5; weak D call: TRBD1 (5 bases). Trimming shortened V by 2 bases and J by 6 bases, and 9 bases separated the two germline ends. This CDR3 has 13 residues. CDR1 SGHRS and CDR2 YFSETQ come from the germline V gene. The CDR3 loop reads CASSFGGSQPQHF. In nucleotides, the CDR3 is TGCGCCAGCAGCTTTGGGGGGAGTCAGCCCCAGCATTTT. Full variable domain (outside the CDR3, taken from reference TRBV5-1 and TRBJ1-5): KAGVTQTPRYLIKTRGQQVTLSCSPISGHRSVSWYQQTPGQGLQFLFEYFSETQRNKGNFPGRFSGRQFSNSRSEMNVSTLELGDSALYLCASSFGGSQPQHFGDGTRLSIL.

This clonotype showed up many times. The chain couples TRBV3-1 to TRBJ1-1, with D maybe TRBD1 (6 bases). The CDR3 runs 14 residues. Germline-derived CDR1 and CDR2 are LGHDT and YNNKEL (reference sequence). The germline V and J ends were trimmed by 4 bases and 1 base, with 10 bases remaining between them. The CDR3 sequence is CASSRRGRNTEAFF. The CDR3 region has the DNA TGTGCCAGCAGCCGGCGGGGGCGGAACACTGAAGCTTTCTTT.

The sample holds many counts of this clonotype. CDR3 residues: CAISAAGGQGDTQYF. In DNA, the CDR3 is TGTGCCATCAGTGCGGCGGGGGGCCAGGGGGATACGCAGTATTTT. The chain couples TRBV10-3 to TRBJ2-3, with 8 bases identical to TRBD2. CDR1 is ENHRY and CDR2 is SYGVKD in the germline V gene. With 4 bases clipped from V and 6 bases from J, the junction kept 9 bases outside the gene matches. The CDR3 has 15 amino acids.

To note about this clonotype: A much more abundant neighbour one base away suggests this may be a read error. This sequence joins TRBV4-2 and TRBJ2-3; D gene uncertain. This CDR3 is built from 14 residues. V shed 1 base and J shed 4 bases, with 9 bases lying between them. The V gene's germline CDR1 is LGHNA and CDR2 YNFKEQ. The CDR3 DNA sequence: TGTGCCAGCAGCCAAGGGGGTTTCGCAGATACGCAGTATTTT. Translated, it gives CASSQGGFADTQYF.

This clonotype occurred many times. The CDR3 bases are TGTGCCAGCAGCTCCAGTCGTGTTTCGGTCGATACGCAGTATTTT. Amino acids: CASSSSRVSVDTQYF. This sequence joins TRBV3-1 and TRBJ2-3, with no clear D. This CDR3 spans 15 amino acids. Per germline, CDR1 LGHDT and CDR2 YNNKEL (reference sequence). V shed 5 bases and J shed 6 bases, with 18 bases lying between them.

The gene calls are TRBV28 and TRBJ1-5; 7 positions agree with TRBD1. Germline CDR1 is MDHEN and CDR2 is SYDVKM. The CDR3 sequence is 13 residues long. The trim removed 5 bases at V and 4 bases at J, leaving 2 bases unmatched. The CDR3 nucleotides read TGTGCCAGCAGTGGGGACAGAAATCAGCCCCAGCATTTT. It yields the protein CASSGDRNQPQHF.

This clonotype was detected only a few times. An end of the junction does not agree with germline; a read error may underlie this. V and J are TRBV13 and TRBJ2-2; possible D gene TRBD2, 5 bases. Germline loops: CDR1 PRHDT, CDR2 FYEKMQ (reference sequence). The CDR3 sequence is 12 residues long. CDR3 nucleotide sequence: TGTGCCAGCCTAATCAACACCGGGGAGATGTTTTTT. Translating it yields CASLINTGEMFF.

This clonotype was seen repeatedly, ten times or more. The rearrangement joins TRBV2 to TRBJ2-1; D is perhaps TRBD2 (6 bases). V lost 11 bases to trimming and J lost 0 bases, with 20 bases between them. The CDR3 consists of 16 residues. In germline, CDR1 is SNHLY, CDR2 FYNNEI. The chain's CDR3 is CASRAGSVSSYNEQFF. CDR3 DNA: TGTGCCTCCAGGGCCGGGAGCGTCAGCTCCTACAATGAGCAGTTCTTC.

The sample holds many counts of this clonotype. The rearrangement links TRBV5-1 to TRBJ2-1; D is ambiguous. Trimming left V 1 base short and J 5 bases short, with 7 bases between. In germline, CDR1 is SGHRS, CDR2 YFSETQ. The CDR3 loop spans 13 amino acids. CDR3 DNA sequence: TGCGCCAGCAGCTTGTTGGTTGACAATGAGCAGTTCTTC. Residues: CASSLLVDNEQFF.

This clonotype was seen many times. V is TRBV11-2 and J is TRBJ2-3, with D possibly matching TRBD2 (6 bases). Trimming removed 2 bases at V and 6 bases at J, with 15 bases between. Germline CDR1 and CDR2: SGHAT and FQNNGV. The CDR3 totals 15 residues. CDR3 in DNA: TGTGCCAGCAGCTTAAGTCCGGGGGTTGGGGATACGCAGTATTTT. It specifies CASSLSPGVGDTQYF.

The chain carries TRBV28 and TRBJ2-1; TRBD1 might be the D (6 bases). V lost 3 bases, J lost 9 bases, and 18 bases lay in between. CDR1 and CDR2 (germline): MDHEN, SYDVKM. This CDR3 contains 15 residues. This CDR3 reads CASSFLRLQGSEQFF. Written as DNA, the CDR3 is TGTGCCAGCAGTTTCCTACGCTTACAGGGCAGTGAGCAGTTCTTC.

The table lists this clonotype with a few counts. The chain couples TRBV7-9 to TRBJ1-2; D is uncertain. The germline gives CDR1 SEHNR, CDR2 FQNEAQ (reference sequence). Trimming stripped 4 bases from V and 8 bases from J, with 11 bases between. The CDR3 contains 12 residues. The CDR3 DNA is TGTGCCAGCAGCTCAATCGTGAGGGGCTACACCTTC. Its protein is CASSSIVRGYTF.

The chain links TRBV6-6 to TRBJ1-3; D ambiguous. Germline assignment: CDR1 MNHNY and CDR2 SVGAGI (reference sequence). The length of the CDR3 is 18 residues. Trimming left V 0 bases short and J 0 bases short, with 15 bases between. CDR3 residues: CASSYSDLSVASGNTIYF. The CDR3 bases are TGTGCCAGCAGTTACTCTGATCTGAGTGTTGCCTCTGGAAACACCATATATTTT.

This clonotype occurred many times. This sequence joins TRBV5-1 and TRBJ2-1, with a weak D call TRBD2 (6 bases). CDR3 length equals 13 residues. Germline values: CDR1 SGHRS, CDR2 YFSETQ. Trimming removed 4 bases at V and 8 bases at J, with 13 bases between. This CDR3 reads CASSPWTTDEQFF. DNA for the CDR3: TGCGCCAGCAGCCCCTGGACTACGGATGAGCAGTTCTTC.

In its sample, this clonotype was seen many times. The chain combines TRBV21-1 with TRBJ2-5; the table's D gene call, TRBD2, was not cross checked with the DNA. TRBV21-1 is termed a pseudogene. This CDR3 is 16 amino acids long. The CDR3 region has the DNA TGTGCCAGCAGCAAGATAGCGGGGGGGCCGGGGGAGACCCAGTACTTC. Encoded protein: CASSKIAGGPGETQYF.

At least ten counts were recorded for this clonotype. V and J are TRBV3-1 and TRBJ2-5; 9 nucleotides match TRBD1. The trim removed 1 base at V and 1 base at J, leaving 1 base unmatched. CDR3 length: 15 residues. The germline V gene encodes CDR1 LGHDT and CDR2 YNNKEL (reference sequence). The chain's CDR3 is CASSQGTGAQETQYF. The CDR3 region has the DNA TGTGCCAGCAGCCAAGGGACAGGGGCCCAAGAGACCCAGTACTTC.

Concerning this clonotype itself: A much more abundant neighbour one base away suggests this may be a read error. The rearrangement links TRBV7-2 to TRBJ2-3, with D possibly being TRBD2 (5 bases). V was clipped by 4 bases and J by 4 bases, with 12 bases between them. CDR3 length: 14 amino acids. CDR1 is SGHTA, CDR2 FQGNSA, per germline. CDR3 amino acids: CASSSAIGADTQYF. CDR3 coding DNA: TGTGCCAGCAGCTCAGCCATCGGGGCAGATACGCAGTATTTT.

This clonotype was detected ten times or more. The chain uses TRBV19 and TRBJ2-1; 7 nucleotides line up with TRBD2. This CDR3 is 13 amino acids long. Germline V lookup: CDR1 LNHDA, CDR2 SQIVND (reference sequence). J lost 7 bases, V lost 8 bases, and 8 bases had no gene match. CDR3 in amino acids: CASSRDYRNEQFF. The CDR3 region has the DNA TGTGCCAGTTCCCGGGACTACAGAAATGAGCAGTTCTTC.

In its sample, this clonotype was seen a few times. The V call is TRBV6-2 or TRBV6-3, the J call TRBJ2-7; D unresolved. The CDR3 length is 12 residues. Trimming removed 8 bases from V and 3 bases from J, with 11 bases in between. Germline V CDR1 and CDR2: MNHEY, SVGEGT. The CDR3 reads CASSDAHYEQYF. In DNA, the CDR3 is TGTGCCAGCTCGGATGCCCACTACGAGCAGTACTTC.

This clonotype showed up many times. The V call is TRBV7-9, the J call TRBJ2-5; 12 bases are shared with TRBD2. The CDR3 totals 19 residues. After removal of 5 bases from V and 5 bases from J, the junction contained 18 bases not matched to a gene. CDR1 is SEHNR and CDR2 is FQNEAQ in the germline V gene (reference sequence). The CDR3 DNA follows: TGTGCCAGCAGCCGACGTCGGGCGAGGGGACTAGCGGGCTCTGAGACCCAGTACTTC. Its translation is CASSRRRARGLAGSETQYF.

This clonotype showed up many times. The V and J genes are TRBV7-9 and TRBJ2-1; D is ambiguous. With 5 bases removed from V and 6 bases from J, the gap between germline ends came to 11 bases. CDR1 and CDR2 (germline): SEHNR, FQNEAQ (reference sequence). The CDR3 is 13 amino acids. This chain's CDR3 is CASSLSTVNEQFF. The DNA of the CDR3 is TGTGCCAGCAGCCTGTCGACGGTCAATGAGCAGTTCTTC. Filled out from reference TRBV7-9 and TRBJ2-1, the complete variable domain reads DTGVSQNPRHKITKRGQNVTFRCDPISEHNRLYWYRQTLGQGPEFLTYFQNEAQLEKSRLLSDRFSAERPKGSFSTLEIQRTEQGDSAMYLCASSLSTVNEQFFGPGTRLTVL.